The entry below describes one T cell receptor beta chain. Its antigen is still unknown. The CDR3 extends over 14 amino acids. With V trimmed by 4 bases and J by 8 bases, 8 bases remained unmatched. Germline CDR1 reads LGHNA; CDR2 reads YNFKEQ. The sample is drawn from a study of radiotherapy plus CTLA-4 blockade in lung cancer. Study in general: For about 18% of patients, objective responses occurred, and around 34% had disease control.

Receiving focal radiation plus CTLA-4 blockade with ipilimumab were patients who had chemo-refractory metastatic non-small-cell lung cancer. Study-level results: TCR clones from tumors expanded in blood after radiotherapy plus ipilimumab. Best predicting response, reportedly, were early blood T cell clone dynamics, with interferon-beta.

The data were produced by immunoSEQ multiplex PCR, yet TCRdb's version contains in-frame clones alone and is incomplete. The sample includes fewer than 55,000 clones, roughly four fifths of them seen just once. This clonotype was sampled from a human donor with non-small cell lung cancer whose response to radiotherapy plus ipilimumab could not be evaluated. This sample comprised peripheral blood, obtained from a patient treated with radiotherapy plus ipilimumab. The chain combines TRBV4-2 with TRBJ2-3, with 8 bases matching TRBD2. The CDR3 region has the DNA TGTGCCAGCAGCCCTTCGGGGGGGCCTCTTACGCAGTATTTT. It is translated as CASSPSGGPLTQYF.